Shown below are 31 T cell receptor beta chains from a single sample sequenced in a study of T cells in Graves' hyperthyroidism and ophthalmopathy. RNA transcripts served as the template for amplifying TCR beta CDR3 regions. Carried out on the TCR CDR3, a first-round RT-PCR used the HTBI primer set. TCRdb reprocessed the multiplex PCR reads with MiXCR, giving one entry per CDR3 protein. The data contain some 400,000 distinct CDR3 sequences, 11% to 15% of them singletons. Sequencing was carried out using blood. The receptor source for this set is an older woman with Graves' hyperthyroidism.

V and J are TRBV18 and TRBJ2-3; D is possibly TRBD1 or TRBD2 (5 bases each). The CDR3 covers 16 residues. Germline CDR1 is KGHSH and CDR2 is LQKENI. Trimming took off 3 bases at V and 0 bases at J, with 13 bases between the two ends. The CDR3 DNA reads as TGTGCCAGCTCACCCCCGGGACGGACTAGCACAGATACGCAGTATTTT. The encoded protein is CASSPPGRTSTDTQYF.

The rearrangement uses TRBV4-1 and TRBJ1-2, with 9 bases aligning to TRBD1. The CDR3 sequence is 14 residues long. Germline V gene data show CDR1 as MGHRA and CDR2 as YSYEKL. After removal of 5 bases from V and 8 bases from J, the junction contained 9 bases not matched to a gene. The CDR3 sequence: CASSSGQGRFGYTF. CDR3 DNA sequence: TGCGCCAGCAGCTCCGGACAGGGGCGCTTCGGCTACACCTTC.

This clonotype was counted at least ten times. The V call is TRBV20-1, the J call TRBJ2-4; TRBD2 matches 8 bases. CDR1 and CDR2 from the germline V gene are DFQATT and SNEGSKA (reference sequence). J gave up 0 bases and V 6 bases, and 7 bases lay outside the gene matches. This CDR3 region has 15 residues. In DNA form, the CDR3 reads TGCAGTGCCCCGCACGGGGGGGGAGCCAAAAACATTCAGTACTTC. Amino acids: CSAPHGGGAKNIQYF.

CDR3 in amino acids: CASSLGSGQSDIQYF. CDR3 DNA sequence: TGTGCCAGCAGCTTAGGGTCGGGACAGTCAGACATTCAGTACTTC. The V gene is TRBV11-3, the J gene TRBJ2-4; TRBD1 matches 7 bases. This CDR3 has 15 amino acids. Looked up from germline, CDR1 is SGHNT and CDR2 is YENEEA. The V and J ends lost 1 base and 8 bases, in that order; junction bases with no gene match: 8.

This clonotype was detected ten times or more. V and J are TRBV28 and TRBJ1-1; TRBD1 might be the D (5 bases). The CDR3 has 14 amino acids. Germline-derived CDR1 and CDR2 are MDHEN and SYDVKM. V lost 7 bases and J 1 base, leaving 13 bases between the germline ends. The CDR3: CASNPGRTNTEAFF. CDR3 nucleotide sequence: TGTGCCAGCAACCCGGGACGGACGAACACTGAAGCTTTCTTT.

In its sample, this clonotype was seen once. The rearrangement joins TRBV12-3 or TRBV12-4 to TRBJ1-1, with 7 bases fitting TRBD1. The CDR3 loop spans 14 amino acids. V shed 6 bases and J 4 bases; nucleotides not matched to a gene: 8. The CDR3, as DNA: TGTGCCAGCAGCTACAGGGGCGCGGGCACTGAAGCTTTCTTT. This encodes CASSYRGAGTEAFF.

The rearrangement links TRBV28 to TRBJ2-7, with 9 bases fitting TRBD1. Per germline, CDR1 MDHEN and CDR2 SYDVKM. CDR3 length equals 16 residues. V lost 3 bases, J lost 5 bases, and 11 bases stayed unmatched. CDR3 sequence (DNA): TGTGCCAGCAGTTTTCCGGAGGGGACAGGGCGCCACGAGCAGTACTTC. Translated: CASSFPEGTGRHEQYF.

This clonotype was detected many times. The V call is TRBV15, the J call TRBJ2-3; D is perhaps TRBD1 (5 bases). Germline loops: CDR1 LNHNV, CDR2 YYDKDF (reference sequence). This CDR3 is built from 15 residues. V lost 0 bases to trimming and J lost 2 bases, with 9 bases between them. The CDR3 nucleotides read TGTGCCACCAGCAGAGAAAGCAGGGCCACAGATACGCAGTATTTT. It is translated as CATSRESRATDTQYF.

This clonotype was seen at least ten times. The rearrangement joins TRBV3-1 to TRBJ2-7, with D possibly being TRBD1 or TRBD2 (7 bases each). This CDR3 has 14 residues. The germline V and J ends were trimmed by 2 bases and 5 bases, with 13 bases remaining between them. The germline CDR1 and CDR2 sequences are LGHDT and YNNKEL (reference sequence). The DNA for the CDR3 is TGTGCCAGCAGCCAATCAGGGGGGGGGCACGAGCAGTACTTC. Residues: CASSQSGGGHEQYF.

The sample holds many counts of this clonotype. The chain uses TRBV6-2 or TRBV6-3 and TRBJ2-7, with unresolved D. Trimming cost V 5 bases and J 3 bases, with 8 bases left between them. Per germline, CDR1 MNHEY and CDR2 SVGEGT. The length of the CDR3 is 12 residues. CDR3 amino acids: CASSDMIYEQYF. The DNA of the CDR3 is TGTGCCAGCAGTGATATGATCTACGAGCAGTACTTC.

This clonotype showed up just a few times. The J gene is TRBJ1-2, the V gene TRBV7-3, with TRBD1 matching over 8 bases. The germline CDR1 and CDR2 sequences are SGHTA and FQGTGA. V was pared by 6 bases and J by 7 bases, with 10 bases of the junction left unmatched. The CDR3 runs 14 residues. The CDR3 region has the DNA TGTGCCAGCAGGTCTGGACAGGGAAGGGGTGGCTACACCTTC. This encodes CASRSGQGRGGYTF.

The sample holds a few counts of this clonotype. V and J are TRBV10-3 and TRBJ2-5; TRBD2 is a possible D gene (6 bases). The ends were cut back, 4 bases at V and 2 bases at J, with 8 bases in the middle. This CDR3 spans 13 amino acids. Germline assignment: CDR1 ENHRY and CDR2 SYGVKD. CDR3 sequence reads: CAISALAQETQYF. The CDR3, as DNA: TGTGCCATCAGTGCCCTAGCGCAAGAGACCCAGTACTTC.

This clonotype was seen repeatedly, ten times or more. V gene TRBV15 combines with J gene TRBJ2-5; TRBD1 might be the D (6 bases). CDR1 is LNHNV and CDR2 is YYDKDF in the germline V gene (reference sequence). The germline V and J ends were trimmed by 3 bases and 2 bases, with 13 bases remaining between them. The CDR3 is made up of 15 amino acids. The CDR3 is CATSRDPGQQETQYF. The CDR3 bases are TGTGCCACCAGCAGGGATCCGGGACAACAAGAGACCCAGTACTTC.

This clonotype was seen a handful of times. The chain has TRBV12-3 or TRBV12-4 and TRBJ2-2; possibly TRBD1 for D (6 bases). Trimming stripped 7 bases from V and 2 bases from J, with 17 bases between. The CDR3 runs 16 residues. CDR3 amino acids: CASKWGRGFNTGELFF. CDR3 in DNA: TGTGCCAGCAAATGGGGGCGCGGTTTTAACACCGGGGAGCTGTTTTTT.

The chain joins TRBV14 to TRBJ2-7; D could derive from TRBD1 or TRBD2 (6 bases each). CDR1 is SGHDN and CDR2 is FVKESK in the germline V gene. The CDR3 runs 15 residues. The V gene lost 2 bases and the J gene lost 0 bases, with 11 bases spanning the gap. The CDR3 DNA reads as TGTGCCAGCAGCCAAAGGAGGGGGAGCTCCTACGAGCAGTACTTC. This codes for CASSQRRGSSYEQYF.

The rearrangement uses TRBV19 and TRBJ2-5; tentatively, D is TRBD1 or TRBD2 (5 bases each). This CDR3 is 13 amino acids long. The V end lost 2 bases, the J end lost 4 bases, and 8 bases lay between the germline ends. The germline CDR1 and CDR2 sequences are LNHDA and SQIVND (reference sequence). CDR3 sequence: CASSIRDGETQYF. CDR3 coding DNA: TGTGCCAGTAGTATACGGGACGGAGAGACCCAGTACTTC.

This clonotype was seen a handful of times. The V gene is TRBV28, the J gene TRBJ1-4; perhaps TRBD1 as D (5 bases). Between the trimmed V and J ends, which lost 4 bases and 0 bases, there was a span of 21 bases. The length of the CDR3 is 19 residues. The germline CDR1 and CDR2 sequences are MDHEN and SYDVKM. CDR3 protein: CASSSFKGRSITTNEKLFF. The CDR3 nucleotides are TGTGCCAGCAGTTCATTTAAGGGACGGTCAATTACAACTAATGAAAAACTGTTTTTT.

Many counts were recorded for this clonotype. The V call is TRBV19, the J call TRBJ1-2; 8 bases align to TRBD1. CDR3 size: 15 residues. Germline loops: CDR1 LNHDA, CDR2 SQIVND (reference sequence). V lost 4 bases, J lost 2 bases, and 6 bases stayed unmatched. In nucleotides, the CDR3 is TGTGCCAGTAGTACCTTGGACAGGGTAAACTATGGCTACACCTTC. As protein: CASSTLDRVNYGYTF.

In this sample, this clonotype turned up many times. The rearrangement uses TRBV20-1 and TRBJ2-7; a weak D match, TRBD2 (5 bases). V lost 7 bases to trimming and J lost 4 bases, with 17 bases between them. The CDR3 totals 13 residues. CDR1 is DFQATT and CDR2 is SNEGSKA in the germline V gene (reference sequence). Written as DNA, the CDR3 is TGCAGTGTATCGGACTCCTACTCGTACGAGCAGTACTTC. Its protein product is CSVSDSYSYEQYF.

This clonotype was counted at least ten times. The gene calls are TRBV18 and TRBJ2-1; D remains ambiguous. The CDR3 runs to 14 residues. With 4 bases removed from V and 7 bases from J, the gap between germline ends came to 14 bases. Germline CDR1 is KGHSH and CDR2 is LQKENI. The CDR3 DNA reads TGTGCCAGCTCACGGGTAGGTCGACAAAATGAGCAGTTCTTC. It yields the protein CASSRVGRQNEQFF.

The chain combines TRBV20-1 with TRBJ2-7; D is undetermined. The CDR3 spans 16 residues. V gave up 2 bases and J gave up 2 bases, with 19 bases separating them. Germline CDR1 is DFQATT and CDR2 is SNEGSKA (reference sequence). CDR3 amino acids: CSARPPDGSQPYEQYF. In DNA, the CDR3 is TGCAGTGCTAGACCTCCAGACGGGTCCCAGCCCTACGAGCAGTACTTC.

The chain joins TRBV6-4 to TRBJ2-1; D possibly matches TRBD1 or TRBD2 (5 bases each). Germline V CDR1 and CDR2: MRHNA, SNTAGT. This CDR3 comprises 15 residues. The ends were cut back, 8 bases at V and 2 bases at J, with 16 bases in the middle. CDR3 coding DNA: TGTGCCAGCCCTCTGAACCAGGGACCCTACAATGAGCAGTTCTTC. It is translated as CASPLNQGPYNEQFF.

This clonotype has more than one count but fewer than ten. The DNA of the CDR3 is TGTGCCACCAGTGACGACACCGCCGTTCCCTACGAGCAGTACTTC. Protein sequence: CATSDDTAVPYEQYF. The chain joins TRBV24-1 to TRBJ2-7; D gene unclear. CDR3 length: 15 amino acids. V lost 4 bases to trimming and J lost 2 bases, with 14 bases between them. Germline V gene sequence: CDR1 KGHDR, CDR2 SFDVKD.

This clonotype showed up many times. V is TRBV20-1 and J is TRBJ2-7; 11 bases fit TRBD1. J lost 6 bases, V lost 5 bases, and 21 bases had no gene match. This CDR3 contains 18 residues. CDR1 is DFQATT and CDR2 is SNEGSKA in the germline V gene (reference sequence). The CDR3 protein is CSAQGQGVFGLPISEQYF. CDR3 bases: TGCAGTGCTCAGGGACAGGGGGTGTTCGGACTCCCGATTAGCGAGCAGTACTTC.

V gene TRBV4-2 combines with J gene TRBJ1-5; maybe TRBD1 (5 bases). Germline V gives CDR1 LGHNA, CDR2 YNFKEQ. CDR3 length: 14 amino acids. Trimming cost V 0 bases and J 9 bases, with 12 bases left between them. This chain's CDR3 is CASSQDLEGRPQHF. The CDR3 DNA follows: TGTGCCAGCAGCCAAGATTTGGAGGGACGGCCCCAGCATTTT.

In its sample, this clonotype was seen many times. The chain links TRBV5-1 to TRBJ2-7; 9 bases agree with TRBD1. CDR3 length: 13 amino acids. With V trimmed by 7 bases and J by 7 bases, 9 bases remained unmatched. Per germline, CDR1 SGHRS and CDR2 YFSETQ. DNA for the CDR3: TGCGCCAGCTCGGGACAGGGACCAGGGGAGCAGTACTTC. Translating gives CASSGQGPGEQYF. Filled out from reference TRBV5-1 and TRBJ2-7, the complete variable domain reads KAGVTQTPRYLIKTRGQQVTLSCSPISGHRSVSWYQQTPGQGLQFLFEYFSETQRNKGNFPGRFSGRQFSNSRSEMNVSTLELGDSALYLCASSGQGPGEQYFGPGTRLTVT.

This clonotype was observed many times. V usage is TRBV5-6 and J usage is TRBJ2-1; 12 positions match TRBD2. Germline-derived CDR1 and CDR2 are SGHDT and YYEEEE. The CDR3 runs 16 residues. The J segment lost 2 bases and the V segment lost 3 bases, leaving 3 bases of the junction unmatched. CDR3 sequence (DNA): TGTGCCAGCAGCTCTGGACTAGCGGGGCCCTACAATGAGCAGTTCTTC. As protein: CASSSGLAGPYNEQFF. Variable domain in full (rest from reference TRBV5-6 and TRBJ2-1): DAGVTQSPTHLIKTRGQQVTLRCSPKSGHDTVSWYQQALGQGPQFIFQYYEEEERQRGNFPDRFSGHQFPNYSSELNVNALLLGDSALYLCASSSGLAGPYNEQFFGPGTRLTVL.

The V gene is TRBV7-9, the J gene TRBJ2-2, with D perhaps TRBD1 or TRBD2 (5 bases each). The CDR3 loop spans 17 amino acids. Between the trimmed V and J ends, which lost 7 bases and 0 bases, there was a span of 18 bases. The germline V gene encodes CDR1 SEHNR and CDR2 FQNEAQ (reference sequence). Here the CDR3 reads CASILQPGRSNTGELFF. DNA of the CDR3: TGTGCCAGCATCCTTCAACCGGGACGGTCGAACACCGGGGAGCTGTTTTTT. Using reference TRBV7-9 and TRBJ2-2 for the parts outside the CDR3, the full variable domain is DTGVSQNPRHKITKRGQNVTFRCDPISEHNRLYWYRQTLGQGPEFLTYFQNEAQLEKSRLLSDRFSAERPKGSFSTLEIQRTEQGDSAMYLCASILQPGRSNTGELFFGEGSRLTVL.

This clonotype appeared a few times. The chain combines TRBV27 with TRBJ2-7; no reliable D call. Trimming stripped 4 bases from V and 7 bases from J, with 8 bases between. The length of the CDR3 is 11 residues. Germline V gene data show CDR1 as MNHEY and CDR2 as SMNVEV (reference sequence). In nucleotides, the CDR3 is TGTGCCAGCAGTTCCCCGGTGGAGCAGTACTTC. Translating gives CASSSPVEQYF.

This clonotype was seen many times. The chain carries TRBV11-3 and TRBJ1-6, with TRBD1 identical over 9 bases. The length of the CDR3 is 16 residues. Germline values: CDR1 SGHNT, CDR2 YENEEA. V was clipped by 3 bases and J by 8 bases; unmatched bases: 8. The CDR3 DNA reads as TGTGCCAGCAGCTTGGACAGGGGAAGAAACCATTCACCCCTCCACTTT. The encoded protein is CASSLDRGRNHSPLHF.

There are many counts of this clonotype. This chain connects TRBV27 to TRBJ2-4; 9 nucleotides line up with TRBD1. Germline loops: CDR1 MNHEY, CDR2 SMNVEV (reference sequence). V lost 5 bases and J lost 6; bases outside the gene matches: 8. The length of the CDR3 is 15 residues. CDR3 nucleotide sequence: TGTGCCAGCAGTCCATCGGGACAGGGAAGAAACATTCAGTACTTC. Translated, it gives CASSPSGQGRNIQYF.